Below, 11 T cell receptor beta chains from the same sample are listed, as sequenced in a study of post-analysis software for immune sequencing data. Overall study results and limits: In patients, TRBV5-6, TRBV5-1 and TRBV20-1 belonged to roughly five TRBV segments found more frequently than in controls.

The antigens for these receptors are not known. TCR beta libraries were prepared from cDNA with unique molecular identifiers. In TCRdb, the PCR reads were re-called with MiXCR into one record per CDR3 protein. This sample has 820,000 or so distinct CDR3 sequences, with about 57% found just once. Material for sequencing was blood. These receptors were obtained from a girl aged 10 to 17 with multiple sclerosis.

The chain has TRBV20-1 and TRBJ2-3; 8 positions agree with TRBD1. The CDR3 length is 16 residues. Trimming took 4 bases from V and 0 from J; bases not matched to a gene: 9. The germline V gene has CDR1 DFQATT and CDR2 SNEGSKA (reference sequence). CDR3 region: CSATTDRGFSTDTQYF. CDR3 DNA sequence: TGCAGTGCTACCACCGACAGGGGATTCAGCACAGATACGCAGTATTTT.

The chain has TRBV7-3 and TRBJ2-1; possibly TRBD1 for D (5 bases). Trimming took 0 bases from V and 6 from J, leaving 12 bases between them. The CDR3 extends over 15 amino acids. Germline CDR1 SGHTA, CDR2 FQGTGA. CDR3: CASSLTVRAPNEQFF. The CDR3 region has the DNA TGTGCCAGCAGCTTAACGGTCAGGGCCCCCAATGAGCAGTTCTTC.

In the case of this clonotype: An end of the junction does not agree with germline; a read error may underlie this. The chain uses TRBV10-3 and TRBJ2-7; 8 bases line up with TRBD2. The CDR3 totals 14 residues. The V gene's germline CDR1 is ENHRY and CDR2 SYGVKD. The CDR3 region is CAISFGGASCEQYF. The CDR3, as DNA: TGTGCCATCAGTTTCGGGGGGGCGTCCTGCGAGCAGTACTTC.

This clonotype was seen only a few times. This chain uses TRBV9 with TRBJ2-7, with D tentatively TRBD1 or TRBD2 (6 bases each). The CDR3 is 16 residues long. V was clipped by 0 bases and J by 2 bases, with 15 bases between them. Germline CDR1 SGDLS, CDR2 YYNGEE. The DNA for the CDR3 is TGTGCCAGCAGCGTAGATAGGTGGGGGGCCCCCTACGAGCAGTACTTC. This encodes CASSVDRWGAPYEQYF.

CDR3 loop: CAISAAGIGETQYF. In DNA, the CDR3 is TGTGCCATCAGCGCTGCGGGAATAGGGGAGACCCAGTACTTC. The chain employs TRBV10-3 and TRBJ2-5; D is perhaps TRBD2 (6 bases). Germline-derived CDR1 and CDR2 are ENHRY and SYGVKD. V lost 6 bases to trimming and J lost 5 bases, with 16 bases between them. The CDR3 runs to 14 residues.

A few counts support this clonotype. The V and J genes are TRBV7-2 and TRBJ2-7; the D gene could be TRBD1 or TRBD2 (5 bases each). Trimming stripped 4 bases from V and 4 bases from J, with 14 bases between. The CDR3 loop spans 14 amino acids. Germline lookup yields CDR1 SGHTA and CDR2 FQGNSA. The CDR3 reads CASSSGTYIYEQYF. DNA for the CDR3: TGTGCCAGCAGCTCCGGGACCTACATTTACGAGCAGTACTTC.

This clonotype appeared a few times. CDR3 sequence (DNA): TGCGCCAGCACCGACCGAGGGAGAACGAGGAATGAGCAGTTCTTC. Its translation is CASTDRGRTRNEQFF. The V call is TRBV4-1, the J call TRBJ2-1; tentatively, D is TRBD2 (5 bases). The CDR3 covers 15 residues. Deletions cut 7 bases from V and 7 bases from J, with 20 bases between. Germline loops: CDR1 MGHRA, CDR2 YSYEKL.

The rearrangement links TRBV12-3 or TRBV12-4 to TRBJ2-5; 7 positions agree with TRBD1. The end of the DNA aligns better with TRBJ2-7, so the J call may be wrong. The CDR3 is 13 residues long. The CDR3 DNA reads as TGTGCCAGCAGCACACCAGGGGGCTACGAGCAGTACTTC. This gives the protein CASSTPGGYEQYF.

The V call is TRBV7-9, the J call TRBJ2-5; D gene ambiguous. Germline CDR1 SEHNR, CDR2 FQNEAQ (reference sequence). Trimming cost V 5 bases and J 5 bases, with 12 bases left between them. CDR3 length: 13 amino acids. The CDR3 sequence: CASSPLRWETQYF. In DNA, the CDR3 is TGTGCCAGCAGCCCGCTTAGGTGGGAGACCCAGTACTTC.

The rearrangement uses TRBV6-5 and TRBJ1-2; a possible D gene is TRBD1 (5 bases). Germline values: CDR1 MNHEY, CDR2 SVGAGI. V was clipped by 6 bases and J by 6 bases, with 17 bases between them. This CDR3 is built from 14 residues. The DNA for the CDR3 is TGTGCCAGCAGACCCCTCCGGGACCTCAATGGCTACACCTTC. Translated: CASRPLRDLNGYTF.

The CDR3 sequence is CASSGGRVNEQFF. CDR3 nucleotide sequence: TGCGCCAGCAGCGGCGGGAGAGTTAATGAGCAGTTCTTC. The chain uses TRBV5-1 and TRBJ2-1; 7 bases agree with TRBD2. V shed 4 bases and J 7 bases; nucleotides not matched to a gene: 5. The CDR3 loop spans 13 amino acids. Germline V gene lookup returns CDR1 SGHRS and CDR2 YFSETQ.